This TCR beta chain was identified in a study of shared clonotypes between healthy human individuals. Germline lookup yields CDR1 SGHTA and CDR2 FQGNSA. The CDR3 totals 15 residues. Trimming left V 1 base short and J 4 bases short, with 14 bases between. Only Caucasian adults living in Nashville, Tennessee made up the donor group. The genomic DNA of each subset was split evenly across several immunoSEQ plates. Produced via immunoSEQ multiplex PCR; TCRdb's table is partial and in-frame only. The table lists roughly 1.4 million clones, 98% of them singletons. The rearrangement uses TRBV7-2 and TRBJ2-7; D is uncertain. This sequence originates from a young man in good health. Source material: naive CD4+ T cells sorted from blood. Indicated subset: CD45RA+ positively selected. CDR3 sequence (DNA): TGTGCCAGCAGCTTAGGTCGCCTAACGGTTTACGAGCAGTACTTC. It translates to CASSLGRLTVYEQYF.